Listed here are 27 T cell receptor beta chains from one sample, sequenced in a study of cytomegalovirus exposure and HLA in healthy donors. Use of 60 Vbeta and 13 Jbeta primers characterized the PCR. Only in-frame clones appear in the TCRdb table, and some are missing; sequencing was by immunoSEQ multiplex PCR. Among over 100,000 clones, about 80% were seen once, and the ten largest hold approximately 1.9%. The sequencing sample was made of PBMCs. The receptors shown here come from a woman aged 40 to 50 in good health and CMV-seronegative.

DNA of the CDR3: TGTGCCATCAATCCGGGACAGTTCATGAACACTGAAGCTTTCTTT. Translation gives CAINPGQFMNTEAFF. The chain is built from TRBV10-3 and TRBJ1-1; 7 bases are a match to TRBD1. CDR1 ENHRY and CDR2 SYGVKD come from the germline V gene. The CDR3 spans 15 residues. V lost 7 bases and J lost 0; bases outside the gene matches: 8.

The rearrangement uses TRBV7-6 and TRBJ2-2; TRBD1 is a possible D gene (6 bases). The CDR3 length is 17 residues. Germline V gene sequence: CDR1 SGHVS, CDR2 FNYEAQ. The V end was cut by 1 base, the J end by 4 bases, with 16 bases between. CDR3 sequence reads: CASSLVDGRGVTGELFF. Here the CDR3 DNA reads TGTGCCAGCAGCTTAGTGGATGGCAGGGGAGTCACCGGGGAGCTGTTTTTT.

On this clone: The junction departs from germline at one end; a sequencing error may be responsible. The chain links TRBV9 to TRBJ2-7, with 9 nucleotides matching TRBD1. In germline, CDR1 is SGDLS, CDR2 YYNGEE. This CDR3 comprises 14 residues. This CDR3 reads CARSPWTGADEQYF. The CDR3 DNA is TGTGCCCGCAGCCCCTGGACAGGGGCAGACGAGCAGTACTTC.

The CDR3: CASSQDATSGWETQYF. The CDR3 region has the DNA TGCGCCAGCAGCCAAGACGCGACTAGCGGATGGGAGACCCAGTACTTC. The chain carries TRBV4-1 and TRBJ2-5; 9 bases map to TRBD2. The V gene's germline CDR1 is MGHRA and CDR2 YSYEKL. The CDR3 is 16 amino acids. V was clipped by 0 bases and J by 5 bases; unmatched bases: 7.

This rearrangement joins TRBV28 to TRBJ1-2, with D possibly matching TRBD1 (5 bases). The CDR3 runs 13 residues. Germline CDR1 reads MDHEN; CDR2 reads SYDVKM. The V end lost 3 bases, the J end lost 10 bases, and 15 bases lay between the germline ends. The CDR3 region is CASSFSLDRIYTF. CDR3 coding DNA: TGTGCCAGCAGTTTTTCCCTCGACAGAATCTACACCTTC.

CDR3 sequence (DNA): TGTGCCAGCAGCCAGAGGACTAGCGGGGAATACAATGAGCAGTTCTTC. Its protein product is CASSQRTSGEYNEQFF. This chain joins TRBV7-3 and TRBJ2-1; TRBD2 matches at 12 bases. Trimming took 5 bases from V and 4 from J; bases not matched to a gene: 6. Germline V gene data show CDR1 as SGHTA and CDR2 as FQGTGA. The CDR3 runs 16 residues.

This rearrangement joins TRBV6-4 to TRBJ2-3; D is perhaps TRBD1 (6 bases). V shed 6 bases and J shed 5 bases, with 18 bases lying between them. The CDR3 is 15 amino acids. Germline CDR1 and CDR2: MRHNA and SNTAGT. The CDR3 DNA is TGTGCCAGCAGCGAGAAGAACAGGGCCGGAGATACGCAGTATTTT. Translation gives CASSEKNRAGDTQYF.

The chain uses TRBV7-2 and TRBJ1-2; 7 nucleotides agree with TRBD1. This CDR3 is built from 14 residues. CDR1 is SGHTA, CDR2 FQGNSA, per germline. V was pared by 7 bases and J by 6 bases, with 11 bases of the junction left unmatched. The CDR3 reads CASILLAGGNGYTF. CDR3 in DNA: TGTGCCAGCATCCTCCTAGCAGGGGGGAATGGCTACACCTTC. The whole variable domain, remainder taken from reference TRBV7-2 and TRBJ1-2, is GAGVSQSPSNKVTEKGKDVELRCDPISGHTALYWYRQSLGQGLEFLIYFQGNSAPDKSGLPSDRFSAERTGGSVSTLTIQRTQQEDSAVYLCASILLAGGNGYTFGSGTRLTVV.

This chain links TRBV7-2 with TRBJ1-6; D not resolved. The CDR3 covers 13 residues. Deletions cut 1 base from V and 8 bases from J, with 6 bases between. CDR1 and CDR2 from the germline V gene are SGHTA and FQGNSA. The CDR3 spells CASSLVAYSPLHF. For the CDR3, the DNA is TGTGCCAGCAGCTTAGTGGCCTATTCACCCCTCCACTTT.

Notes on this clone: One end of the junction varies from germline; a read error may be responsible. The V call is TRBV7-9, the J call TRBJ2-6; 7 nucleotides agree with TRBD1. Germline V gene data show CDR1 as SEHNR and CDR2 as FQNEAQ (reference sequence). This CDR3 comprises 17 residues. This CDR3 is CSSSHRDSSSGANVLTF. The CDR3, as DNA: TGTTCCAGCAGCCACCGGGACAGTAGCTCTGGGGCCAACGTCCTGACTTTC. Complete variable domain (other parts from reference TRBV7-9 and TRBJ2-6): DTGVSQNPRHKITKRGQNVTFRCDPISEHNRLYWYRQTLGQGPEFLTYFQNEAQLEKSRLLSDRFSAERPKGSFSTLEIQRTEQGDSAMYLCSSSHRDSSSGANVLTFGAGSRLTVL.

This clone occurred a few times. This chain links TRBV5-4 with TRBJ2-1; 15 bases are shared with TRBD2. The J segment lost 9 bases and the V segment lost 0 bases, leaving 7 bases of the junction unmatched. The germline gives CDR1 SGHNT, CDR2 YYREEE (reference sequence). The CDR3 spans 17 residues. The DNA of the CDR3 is TGTGCCAGCAGCTTGGGGTGGACTAGCGGGAGGGCCGGTGAGCAGTTCTTC. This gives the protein CASSLGWTSGRAGEQFF.

The CDR3 loop reads CAPRGGRGNYEQYF. In nucleotides, the CDR3 is TGTGCCCCCAGGGGAGGGAGGGGAAACTACGAGCAGTACTTC. The rearrangement uses TRBV27 and TRBJ2-7; D may be TRBD2 (7 bases). V lost 11 bases and J 3 bases, leaving 20 bases between the germline ends. CDR1 is MNHEY, CDR2 SMNVEV, per germline (reference sequence). The CDR3 extends over 14 amino acids.

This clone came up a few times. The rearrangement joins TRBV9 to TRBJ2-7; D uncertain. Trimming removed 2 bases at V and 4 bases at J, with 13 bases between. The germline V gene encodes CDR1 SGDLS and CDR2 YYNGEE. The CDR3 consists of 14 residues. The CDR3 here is CASSVLLRLYEQYF. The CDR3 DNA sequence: TGTGCCAGCAGCGTTCTTCTCCGCCTATACGAGCAGTACTTC.

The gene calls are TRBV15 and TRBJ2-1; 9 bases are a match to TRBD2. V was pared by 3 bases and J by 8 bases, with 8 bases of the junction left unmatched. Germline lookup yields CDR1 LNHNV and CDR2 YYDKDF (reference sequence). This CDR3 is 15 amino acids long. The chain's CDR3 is CATSRLSGSNDEQFF. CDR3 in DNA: TGTGCCACCAGCAGGCTTAGCGGGAGCAACGATGAGCAGTTCTTC.

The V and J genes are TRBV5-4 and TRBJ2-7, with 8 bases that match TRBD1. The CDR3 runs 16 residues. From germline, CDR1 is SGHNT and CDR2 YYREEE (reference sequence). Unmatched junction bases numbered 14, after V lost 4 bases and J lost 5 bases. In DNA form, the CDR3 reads TGTGCCAGCAGCGCTACCTCCACAGGGGGAAGGGACGAGCAGTACTTC. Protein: CASSATSTGGRDEQYF.

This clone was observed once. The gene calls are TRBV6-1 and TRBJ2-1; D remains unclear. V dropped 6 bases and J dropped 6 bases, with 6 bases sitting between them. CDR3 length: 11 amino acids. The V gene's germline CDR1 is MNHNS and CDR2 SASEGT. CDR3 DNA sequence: TGTGCCAGCAGATTACTCAATGAGCAGTTCTTC. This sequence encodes CASRLLNEQFF.

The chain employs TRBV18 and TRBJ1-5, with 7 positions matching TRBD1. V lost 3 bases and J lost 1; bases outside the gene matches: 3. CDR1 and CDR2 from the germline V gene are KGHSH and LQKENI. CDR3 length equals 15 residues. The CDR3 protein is CASSPTGQSNQPQHF. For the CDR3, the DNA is TGTGCCAGCTCACCTACGGGACAGAGCAATCAGCCCCAGCATTTT.

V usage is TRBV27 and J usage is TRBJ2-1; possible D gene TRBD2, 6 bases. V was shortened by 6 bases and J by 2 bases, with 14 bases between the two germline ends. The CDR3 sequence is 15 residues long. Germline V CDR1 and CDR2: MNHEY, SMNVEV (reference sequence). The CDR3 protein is CASRDRLGPYNEQFF. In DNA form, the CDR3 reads TGTGCCAGCAGAGACCGACTAGGCCCCTACAATGAGCAGTTCTTC.

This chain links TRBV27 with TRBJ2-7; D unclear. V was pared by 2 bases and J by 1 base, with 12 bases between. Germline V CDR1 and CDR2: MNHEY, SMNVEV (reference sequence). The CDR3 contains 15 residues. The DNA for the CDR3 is TGTGCCAGCAGTTTAAATCCGCGCACGTCCTACGAGCAGTACTTC. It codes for CASSLNPRTSYEQYF.

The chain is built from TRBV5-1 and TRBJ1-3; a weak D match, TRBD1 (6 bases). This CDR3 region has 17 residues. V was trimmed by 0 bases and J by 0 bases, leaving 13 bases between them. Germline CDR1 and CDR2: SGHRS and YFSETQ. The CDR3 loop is CASSLDPGGASGNTIYF. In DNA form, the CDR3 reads TGCGCCAGCAGCTTGGACCCCGGGGGGGCCTCTGGAAACACCATATATTTT.

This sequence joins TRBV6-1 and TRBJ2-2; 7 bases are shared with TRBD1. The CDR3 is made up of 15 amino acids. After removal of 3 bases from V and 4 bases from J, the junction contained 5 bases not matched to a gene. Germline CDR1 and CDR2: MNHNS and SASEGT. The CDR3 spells CASSEGYRGTGELFF. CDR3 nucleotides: TGTGCCAGCAGTGAGGGGTACAGGGGCACCGGGGAGCTGTTTTTT.

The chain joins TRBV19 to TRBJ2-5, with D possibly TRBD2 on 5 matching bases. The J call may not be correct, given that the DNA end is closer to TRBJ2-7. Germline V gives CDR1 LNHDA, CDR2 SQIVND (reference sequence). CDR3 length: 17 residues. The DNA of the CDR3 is TGTGCCAGTAGTCCCTCGTTGGAGGCCTCTAATATTTACGAGCAGTACTTC. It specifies CASSPSLEASNIYEQYF.

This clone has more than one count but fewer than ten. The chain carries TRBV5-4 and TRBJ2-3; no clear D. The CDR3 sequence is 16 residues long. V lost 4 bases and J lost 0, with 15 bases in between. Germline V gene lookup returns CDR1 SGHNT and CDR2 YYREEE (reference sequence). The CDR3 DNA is TGTGCCAGCAGCCCCATTGTCGGTGCTAGCACAGATACGCAGTATTTT. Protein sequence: CASSPIVGASTDTQYF. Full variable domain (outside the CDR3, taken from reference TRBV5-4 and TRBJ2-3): ETGVTQSPTHLIKTRGQQVTLRCSSQSGHNTVSWYQQALGQGPQFIFQYYREEENGRGNFPPRFSGLQFPNYSSELNVNALELDDSALYLCASSPIVGASTDTQYFGPGTRLTVL.

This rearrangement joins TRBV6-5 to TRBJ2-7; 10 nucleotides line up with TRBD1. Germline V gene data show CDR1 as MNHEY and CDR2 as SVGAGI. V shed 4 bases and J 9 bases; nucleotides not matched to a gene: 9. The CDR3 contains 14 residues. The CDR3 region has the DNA TGTGCCAGCAGTTCCCGGGACAGGGGATTCGCGCAGTACTTC. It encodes CASSSRDRGFAQYF.

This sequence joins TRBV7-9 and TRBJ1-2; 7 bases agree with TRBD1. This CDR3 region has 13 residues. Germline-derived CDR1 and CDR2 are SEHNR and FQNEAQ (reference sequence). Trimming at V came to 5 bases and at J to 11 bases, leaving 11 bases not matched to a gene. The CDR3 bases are TGTGCCAGCAGCCCGACAGGGACTCGGAGGTACACCTTC. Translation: CASSPTGTRRYTF.

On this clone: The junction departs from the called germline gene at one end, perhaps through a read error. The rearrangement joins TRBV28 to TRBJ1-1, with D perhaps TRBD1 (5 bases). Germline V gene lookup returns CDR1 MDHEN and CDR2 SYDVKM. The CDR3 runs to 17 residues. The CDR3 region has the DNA TGTGCCAGCAGATTATCCGGGACCCAAAGGGAGGACACTGAAGCTTTCTTT. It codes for CASRLSGTQREDTEAFF.

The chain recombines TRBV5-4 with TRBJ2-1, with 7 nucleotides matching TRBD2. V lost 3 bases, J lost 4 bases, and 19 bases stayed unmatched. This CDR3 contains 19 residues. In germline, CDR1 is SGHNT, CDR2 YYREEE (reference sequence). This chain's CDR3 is CASSSPLPIAGKSYNEQFF. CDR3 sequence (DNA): TGTGCCAGCAGCTCCCCTCTCCCAATAGCGGGTAAGAGTTACAATGAGCAGTTCTTC.